This T cell receptor beta chain was sequenced for a study of response to subunit inactivated influenza vaccine. Study conclusions and caveats: Authors suggested that a seasonal influenza vaccination recruits few new T cells each time.

In TCRdb, the RT-PCR reads were re-called with MiXCR into one record per CDR3 protein. Of about 650,000 distinct CDR3 sequences listed, less than 20% are singletons. The CDR3 loop spans 14 amino acids. Germline CDR1 ENHRY, CDR2 SYGVKD. V was trimmed by 2 bases and J by 9 bases, leaving 14 bases between them. This clonotype has more than one count but fewer than ten. Its antigen is as yet unknown. This chain connects TRBV10-3 to TRBJ2-4, with D possibly matching TRBD1 (6 bases). This sequence was found in a man aged 50 or older who received an inactivated influenza vaccine. The source material was PBMCs from blood, sampled 11 to 12 days after vaccination. The CDR3 is CAISERAGDTIQYF. The CDR3 bases are TGTGCCATCAGTGAGCGGGCAGGGGATACCATTCAGTACTTC.